The subject of this entry is one T cell receptor (beta chain). TCRdb's table, derived via immunoSEQ multiplex PCR, lists solely in-frame clones and lacks some. In the table there are more than 80,000 clones, about nine tenths of which are singletons. This CDR3 contains 14 residues. V lost 6 bases to trimming and J lost 0 bases; unmatched junction nucleotides: 3. Germline CDR1 reads SNHLY; CDR2 reads FYNNEI. These data belong to a study of cytomegalovirus exposure and HLA in healthy donors. The TCR comes from a woman under 30 in good health and CMV-seropositive. Source material: PBMCs. The chain employs TRBV2 and TRBJ1-1, with 8 bases fitting TRBD1. As DNA, the CDR3 is TGTGCCAGCAGCTGGACAGGGATGAACACTGAAGCTTTCTTT. Amino acids: CASSWTGMNTEAFF.